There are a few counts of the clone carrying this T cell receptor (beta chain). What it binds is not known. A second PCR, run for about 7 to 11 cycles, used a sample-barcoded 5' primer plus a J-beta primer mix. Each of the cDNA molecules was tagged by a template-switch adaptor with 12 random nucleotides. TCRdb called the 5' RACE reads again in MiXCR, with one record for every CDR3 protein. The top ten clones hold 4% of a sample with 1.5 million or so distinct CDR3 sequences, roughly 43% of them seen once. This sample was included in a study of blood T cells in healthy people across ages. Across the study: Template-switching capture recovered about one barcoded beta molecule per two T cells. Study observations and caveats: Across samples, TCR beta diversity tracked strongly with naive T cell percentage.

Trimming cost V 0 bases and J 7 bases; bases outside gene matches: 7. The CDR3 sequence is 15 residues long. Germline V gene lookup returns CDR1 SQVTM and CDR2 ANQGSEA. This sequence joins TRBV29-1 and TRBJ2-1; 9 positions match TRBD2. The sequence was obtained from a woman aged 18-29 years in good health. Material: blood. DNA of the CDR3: TGCAGCGTTGAAGAGGCGGGAGGGCCGTATAATGAGCAGTTCTTC. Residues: CSVEEAGGPYNEQFF.